These 19 T cell receptor beta chains were all obtained from the same sample, sequenced in a study of OX40 agonist ivuxolimab in advanced cancers. Sequencing was performed with immunoSEQ multiplex PCR; in TCRdb, only in-frame clones are kept and a portion is missing. The repertoire holds some 40,000 clones, with roughly 80% as singletons. The sample was CD4+ or CD8+ T cells sorted from blood, taken in a trial of the OX40 agonist ivuxolimab. These TCRs come from an adult with an advanced solid tumor such as melanoma, head and neck, liver or kidney cancer.

V is TRBV5-1 and J is TRBJ2-2, with a tentative D call TRBD2 (5 bases). This CDR3 spans 15 amino acids. Germline CDR1 is SGHRS and CDR2 is YFSETQ. Trimming shortened V by 0 bases and J by 4 bases, and 10 bases separated the two germline ends. The CDR3: CASSLAGLITGELFF. As DNA, the CDR3 is TGCGCCAGCAGCTTGGCCGGACTGATCACCGGGGAGCTGTTTTTT.

The genes are TRBV6-5 and TRBJ2-7; D may match TRBD1 or TRBD2 (5 bases each). CDR3 length equals 15 residues. The V gene lost 2 bases and the J gene lost 5 bases, with 16 bases spanning the gap. Germline V lookup: CDR1 MNHEY, CDR2 SVGAGI. Here the CDR3 DNA reads TGTGCCAGCAGTTACAGTGCGTGGGGGTCCCACGAGCAGTACTTC. It translates to CASSYSAWGSHEQYF.

The genes are TRBV14 and TRBJ2-4; 8 nucleotides align to TRBD1. The V segment lost 4 bases and the J segment 5 bases; nucleotides outside the gene matches: 4. CDR3 length equals 14 residues. Germline CDR1 is SGHDN and CDR2 is FVKESK. The CDR3 reads CASSRNRGENIQYF. Written as DNA, the CDR3 is TGTGCCAGCAGCCGGAACAGGGGGGAAAACATTCAGTACTTC.

The V call is TRBV9, the J call TRBJ2-7; D is unresolved. Germline V lookup: CDR1 SGDLS, CDR2 YYNGEE. This CDR3 has 15 amino acids. V was cut by 4 bases and J by 1 base, with 15 bases left in between. DNA of the CDR3: TGTGCCAGCAGCCCCGAGGCGCGTCTGTCCTACGAGCAGTACTTC. Translated, it gives CASSPEARLSYEQYF.

The chain links TRBV5-1 to TRBJ2-7, with TRBD1 as a possible D gene (5 bases). CDR1 is SGHRS, CDR2 YFSETQ, per germline. Trimming removed 3 bases at V and 4 bases at J, with 14 bases between. The length of the CDR3 is 14 residues. The CDR3 DNA reads as TGCGCCAGCAGCTCTAGGGGTAGCATGTACGAGCAGTACTTC. It yields the protein CASSSRGSMYEQYF.

The gene calls are TRBV7-9 and TRBJ2-7; D unclear. The CDR3 sequence is 13 residues long. Trimming pared 1 base from V and 5 bases from J, leaving 9 bases between. Germline V gene lookup returns CDR1 SEHNR and CDR2 FQNEAQ (reference sequence). CDR3 DNA sequence: TGTGCCAGCAGCTTAGTTGCAGGCCACGAGCAGTACTTC. Protein sequence: CASSLVAGHEQYF.

V usage is TRBV15 and J usage is TRBJ2-2; 7 bases are a match to TRBD1. The ends lost 3 bases at V and 2 bases at J; junction bases unmatched: 3. Germline V gene data show CDR1 as LNHNV and CDR2 as YYDKDF (reference sequence). The length of the CDR3 is 15 residues. The CDR3 DNA reads TGTGCCACCAGCAGCGACAGGGTTAACACCGGGGAGCTGTTTTTT. As protein: CATSSDRVNTGELFF.

The chain employs TRBV6-1 and TRBJ2-4; TRBD2 is a possible D gene (5 bases). This CDR3 has 16 amino acids. V shed 1 base and J shed 0 bases, with 10 bases lying between them. In germline, CDR1 is MNHNS, CDR2 SASEGT. The CDR3 sequence: CASSEGVGRAKNIQYF. The DNA of the CDR3 is TGTGCCAGCAGTGAAGGGGTGGGGAGAGCCAAAAACATTCAGTACTTC.

The chain links TRBV10-3 to TRBJ1-4, with a tentative D call TRBD1 (5 bases). The CDR3 is made up of 16 amino acids. Trimming took 8 bases from V and 8 from J, leaving 24 bases between them. Germline CDR1 is ENHRY and CDR2 is SYGVKD. The CDR3 DNA reads TGTGCCATCGGGGACTCTGGGCCGGGACCGGGGGAAAAACTGTTTTTT. It translates to CAIGDSGPGPGEKLFF.

This rearrangement joins TRBV7-6 to TRBJ2-1; D might be TRBD1 or TRBD2, each matching 5 bases. The V gene lost 5 bases and the J gene lost 4 bases, with 12 bases spanning the gap. The CDR3 has 14 residues. CDR1 and CDR2 from the germline V gene are SGHVS and FNYEAQ. The CDR3 protein is CASSTGPAYNEQFF. In DNA, the CDR3 is TGTGCCAGCAGCACGGGGCCTGCATACAATGAGCAGTTCTTC.

V is TRBV21-1 and J is TRBJ1-3. TRBV21-1 is a listed pseudogene. The CDR3 consists of 18 residues. CDR3 loop: CASSKGEVGPLSGNTIYF. In nucleotides, the CDR3 is TGTGCCAGCAGCAAAGGCGAGGTAGGTCCTCTCTCTGGAAACACCATATATTTT.

This rearrangement joins TRBV18 to TRBJ1-4; weak D call: TRBD1 (5 bases). The CDR3 is 14 residues long. The V and J ends lost 6 bases and 6 bases respectively, with 14 bases between them. In germline, CDR1 is KGHSH, CDR2 LQKENI. CDR3 in amino acids: CASSTGTLDEKLFF. CDR3 coding DNA: TGTGCCAGCTCCACCGGGACTTTAGATGAAAAACTGTTTTTT.

The chain couples TRBV7-9 to TRBJ2-4; D perhaps matches TRBD2 (7 bases). The CDR3 spans 14 residues. CDR1 is SEHNR and CDR2 is FQNEAQ in the germline V gene (reference sequence). Trimming stripped 0 bases from V and 5 bases from J, with 8 bases between. The CDR3 region has the DNA TGTGCCAGCAGCTTAGCAGGGGGGGAAAACATTCAGTACTTC. This encodes CASSLAGGENIQYF.

Only one count was recorded for this clone. The genes are TRBV4-1 and TRBJ2-3, with 12 bases aligning to TRBD2. The CDR3 runs 18 residues. Germline loops: CDR1 MGHRA, CDR2 YSYEKL. J gave up 1 base and V 0 bases, and 5 bases lay outside the gene matches. CDR3 DNA sequence: TGCGCCAGCAGCCAAGATATGACTAGCGGGAGCCGCACAGATACGCAGTATTTT. It encodes CASSQDMTSGSRTDTQYF.

The chain joins TRBV5-4 to TRBJ2-5; D call uncertain. The last part of the DNA fits TRBJ2-7 better; the J call may be wrong. Germline CDR1 is SGHNT and CDR2 is YYREEE (reference sequence). CDR3 size: 13 residues. CDR3 sequence: CASSPGPLSEQYF. For the CDR3, the DNA is TGTGCCAGCAGCCCTGGACCCCTCTCCGAGCAGTACTTC.

This chain joins TRBV7-9 and TRBJ2-7; weak D call: TRBD2 (6 bases). The CDR3 covers 14 residues. CDR1 SEHNR and CDR2 FQNEAQ come from the germline V gene (reference sequence). V gave up 0 bases and J gave up 6 bases, with 12 bases separating them. CDR3 bases: TGTGCCAGCAGCTTAGCGGGGTGGGGAGGCGAGCAGTACTTC. Translating gives CASSLAGWGGEQYF.

V gene TRBV14 combines with J gene TRBJ2-5; the D is unclear. Deletions cut 4 bases from V and 4 bases from J, with 7 bases between. Germline lookup yields CDR1 SGHDN and CDR2 FVKESK. The CDR3 sequence is 12 residues long. CDR3 sequence reads: CASSRFTETQYF. Here the CDR3 DNA reads TGTGCCAGCAGCCGATTTACAGAGACCCAGTACTTC.

The J gene is TRBJ2-7, the V gene TRBV6-5; 7 bases are shared with TRBD1. The germline CDR1 and CDR2 sequences are MNHEY and SVGAGI. The CDR3 runs 13 residues. Losses at the gene ends were 7 bases for V and 0 bases for J; bases not matched to a gene: 3. This chain's CDR3 is CASIPGGSYEQYF. The CDR3 DNA follows: TGTGCCAGCATTCCAGGGGGCTCCTACGAGCAGTACTTC.

The chain employs TRBV28 and TRBJ2-2, with D unresolved. Trimming left V 2 bases short and J 6 bases short, with 13 bases between. Germline-derived CDR1 and CDR2 are MDHEN and SYDVKM. The CDR3 length is 15 residues. In DNA, the CDR3 is TGTGCCAGCAGTTTACTTGAAGGGATGCCCGGGGAGCTGTTTTTT. This codes for CASSLLEGMPGELFF.